Given below is one TCR beta chain in context. These data come from a study of blood T cell repertoires in COVID-19. Study-level information: Whether acute or convalescent, the COVID-19 samples came from the United States, Italy and Spain. Sources were T cells, B-cell-depleted T cells, or PBMCs; the material itself was cDNA or gDNA.

The CDR3 runs 16 residues. Germline assignment: CDR1 SGHRS and CDR2 YFSETQ. The junction had 12 bases not matched to a gene; V was cut back by 4 bases and J by 7 bases. Only in-frame clones appear in the TCRdb table, and some are missing; sequencing was by immunoSEQ multiplex PCR. Seen here are tens of thousands of clones, approximately 90% observed once, and the top ten hold roughly 1.4%. What was sequenced was peripheral blood. This chain joins TRBV5-1 and TRBJ2-1; TRBD1 matches at 9 bases. The origin of this receptor is a woman at least 80 years old with acute or convalescent COVID-19. The CDR3 spells CASSIGSGQGFNEQFF. In nucleotides, the CDR3 is TGCGCCAGCAGCATTGGATCGGGACAGGGCTTTAATGAGCAGTTCTTC.